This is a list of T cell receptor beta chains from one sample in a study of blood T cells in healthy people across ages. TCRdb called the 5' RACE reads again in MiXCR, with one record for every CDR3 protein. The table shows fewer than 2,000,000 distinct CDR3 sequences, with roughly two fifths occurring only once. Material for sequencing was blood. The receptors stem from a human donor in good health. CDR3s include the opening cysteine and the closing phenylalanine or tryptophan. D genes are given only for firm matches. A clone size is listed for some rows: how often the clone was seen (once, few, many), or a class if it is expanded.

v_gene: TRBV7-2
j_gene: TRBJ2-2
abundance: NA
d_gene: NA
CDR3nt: TGTGCCAGCAGCGGCCACGGAACCAGCTCCGGGGAGCTGTTTTTT
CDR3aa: CASSGHGTSSGELFF

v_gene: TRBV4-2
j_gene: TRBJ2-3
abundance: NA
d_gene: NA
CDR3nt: TGTGCCAGCAGCCAAGACTCGGCCGGTGGGACTTTTTCAGATACGCAGTATTTT
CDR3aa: CASSQDSAGGTFSDTQYF

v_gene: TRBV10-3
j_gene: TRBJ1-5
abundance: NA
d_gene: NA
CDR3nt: TGTGCCATCAGTGATGGCGGGGATAGCAATCAGCCCCAGCATTTT
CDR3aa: CAISDGGDSNQPQHF

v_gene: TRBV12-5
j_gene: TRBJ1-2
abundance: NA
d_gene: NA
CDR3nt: TGTGCTAGTGGTTTCGTTAACTATGGCTGCACCTTC
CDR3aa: CASGFVNYGCTF

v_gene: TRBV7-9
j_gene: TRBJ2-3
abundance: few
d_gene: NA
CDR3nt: TGTGCCAGCAGCCCGACGTCAGATACGCAGTATTTT
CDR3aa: CASSPTSDTQYF

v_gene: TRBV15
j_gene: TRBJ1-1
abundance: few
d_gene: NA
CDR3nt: TGTGCCACCAGCAGAGTCAGTGACACTGAAGCTTTCTTT
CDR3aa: CATSRVSDTEAFF

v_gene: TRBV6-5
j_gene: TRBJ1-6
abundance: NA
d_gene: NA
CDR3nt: TGTGCCAGCAGTTACTCGATCCCCGGGGGAGGAGGGAATTCACCCCTCCACTTT
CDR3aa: CASSYSIPGGGGNSPLHF

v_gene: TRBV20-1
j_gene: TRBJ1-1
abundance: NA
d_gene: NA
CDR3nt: TGCAGTGCTGGGACCATAGGCCGGTATGGTGAAGCTTTCTTT
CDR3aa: CSAGTIGRYGEAFF

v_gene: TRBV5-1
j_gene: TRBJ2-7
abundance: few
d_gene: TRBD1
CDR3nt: TGCGCCAGCAGCTTGTCGGCAGGGGGCTACTACGAGCAGTACTTC
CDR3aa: CASSLSAGGYYEQYF

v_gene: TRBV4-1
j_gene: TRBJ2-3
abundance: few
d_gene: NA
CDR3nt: TGCGCCAGCAGCCAACCCGCCGGAGATACGCAGTATTTT
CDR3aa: CASSQPAGDTQYF